These 23 T cell receptor beta chains originate from one sample sequenced in a study of shared clonotypes between healthy human individuals. Assay: immunoSEQ multiplex PCR; the TCRdb copy retains only in-frame clones and omits some. This sample carries over 400,000 clones, 78% of them seen once, and the ten largest clones take around 12%. Sequenced: PBMCs. These receptors came from a woman in her forties in good health. Some clones in this sample may be carry-over from other donors' samples.

This chain links TRBV7-2 with TRBJ2-1, with D tentatively TRBD1 (5 bases). Trimming removed 2 bases at V and 2 bases at J, with 10 bases between. The CDR3 spans 15 residues. Germline CDR1 and CDR2: SGHTA and FQGNSA. DNA of the CDR3: TGTGCCAGCAGCTTAAGGGGAACGACCTACAATGAGCAGTTCTTC. The encoded protein is CASSLRGTTYNEQFF.

The table lists this clone with a count of one. V gene TRBV4-3 combines with J gene TRBJ2-3, with D unresolved. This CDR3 is built from 15 residues. CDR1 and CDR2 (germline): LGHNA, YSLEER. With 3 bases removed from V and 1 base from J, the gap between germline ends came to 11 bases. This chain's CDR3 is CASSQGNVGTDTQYF. In DNA, the CDR3 is TGCGCCAGCAGCCAGGGAAACGTCGGCACAGATACGCAGTATTTT.

This clone showed up just a few times. The genes are TRBV11-1 and TRBJ2-1, with unresolved D. CDR1 is SGHAT and CDR2 is FQDESV in the germline V gene (reference sequence). The CDR3 consists of 10 residues. V was clipped by 8 bases and J by 8 bases, with 7 bases between them. CDR3: CASPQYEQFF. Written as DNA, the CDR3 is TGTGCCAGCCCCCAGTATGAGCAGTTCTTC.

This clone was observed a few times. The V and J genes are TRBV15 and TRBJ1-3, with no clear D. Germline V CDR1 and CDR2: LNHNV, YYDKDF (reference sequence). Trimming pared 3 bases from V and 2 bases from J, leaving 8 bases between. The CDR3 spans 14 residues. The CDR3 here is CATSRTGTGNTIYF. CDR3 DNA: TGTGCCACCAGCAGGACTGGGACTGGAAACACCATATATTTT.

This clone has just one count. This chain uses TRBV6-8 with TRBJ1-2; D is unclear. CDR3 length: 16 residues. With 5 bases removed from V and 4 bases from J, the gap between germline ends came to 20 bases. Germline assignment: CDR1 MNHGY and CDR2 SAAAGT. The CDR3 nucleotides are TGTGCCAGCAGTAGTACGTGCTCTAGAAAGACCTATGGCTACACCTTC. Translation gives CASSSTCSRKTYGYTF.

This clone has only one observation. The J gene is TRBJ2-7, the V gene TRBV6-1, with D perhaps matching TRBD2 (6 bases). This CDR3 has 14 residues. Germline assignment: CDR1 MNHNS and CDR2 SASEGT. Trimming shortened V by 3 bases and J by 3 bases, and 12 bases separated the two germline ends. CDR3 sequence: CASSDYAGNYEQYF. As DNA, the CDR3 is TGTGCCAGCAGTGATTATGCGGGAAACTACGAGCAGTACTTC.

Only one count was recorded for this clone. The chain is built from TRBV7-2 and TRBJ1-4; maybe TRBD1 (6 bases). This CDR3 contains 14 residues. Germline V CDR1 and CDR2: SGHTA, FQGNSA. The ends were cut back, 5 bases at V and 4 bases at J, with 11 bases in the middle. CDR3 nucleotides: TGTGCCAGCAGCCCAACAGGGTTTAATGAAAAACTGTTTTTT. The encoded protein is CASSPTGFNEKLFF. The full variable domain, with the rest looked up from reference TRBV7-2 and TRBJ1-4, is GAGVSQSPSNKVTEKGKDVELRCDPISGHTALYWYRQSLGQGLEFLIYFQGNSAPDKSGLPSDRFSAERTGGSVSTLTIQRTQQEDSAVYLCASSPTGFNEKLFFGSGTQLSVL.

This CDR3 is CAISELGTKLSTEAFF. Written as DNA, the CDR3 is TGTGCCATCAGTGAGTTGGGTACGAAGCTCTCCACTGAAGCTTTCTTT. The chain employs TRBV10-3 and TRBJ1-1; D ambiguous. This CDR3 comprises 16 residues. Germline CDR1 is ENHRY and CDR2 is SYGVKD. The V end lost 1 base, the J end lost 4 bases, and 16 bases lay between the germline ends.

V and J are TRBV28 and TRBJ2-7; 7 positions agree with TRBD2. Germline CDR1 is MDHEN and CDR2 is SYDVKM. The CDR3 covers 16 residues. J gave up 0 bases and V 4 bases, and 9 bases lay outside the gene matches. CDR3 sequence: CASSSPGGPASYEQYF. In nucleotides, the CDR3 is TGTGCCAGCAGTTCACCGGGAGGCCCTGCCTCCTACGAGCAGTACTTC.

The chain carries TRBV4-3 and TRBJ2-1; tentative D call: TRBD2 (5 bases). Per the germline V gene, CDR1 is LGHNA and CDR2 is YSLEER. V lost 0 bases, J lost 10 bases, and 13 bases lay in between. This CDR3 has 14 amino acids. CDR3 nucleotides: TGCGCCAGCAGCCAAGATGGACGCCGAGGGGAGCAGTTCTTC. Its protein product is CASSQDGRRGEQFF.

This clone was detected only a few times. The rearrangement joins TRBV10-2 to TRBJ2-3, with D perhaps being TRBD1 or TRBD2 (5 bases each). This CDR3 is 12 amino acids long. Germline-derived CDR1 and CDR2 are WSHSY and SAAADI. The germline V and J ends were trimmed by 7 bases and 3 bases, with 8 bases remaining between them. CDR3 in amino acids: CASTRGTDTQYF. CDR3 DNA sequence: TGCGCCAGCACGAGGGGAACAGATACGCAGTATTTT.

The rearrangement joins TRBV9 to TRBJ1-4, with no clear D. Germline CDR1 is SGDLS and CDR2 is YYNGEE. Trimming removed 0 bases at V and 3 bases at J, with 6 bases between. There are 14 residues in the CDR3. The chain's CDR3 is CASSVGVANEKLFF. The CDR3 DNA is TGTGCCAGCAGCGTAGGGGTAGCTAATGAAAAACTGTTTTTT.

V is TRBV19 and J is TRBJ1-1, with a possible D match to TRBD1 (6 bases). The CDR3 is 15 amino acids. Trimming removed 4 bases from V and 1 base from J, with 13 bases in between. The germline CDR1 and CDR2 sequences are LNHDA and SQIVND (reference sequence). CDR3 nucleotides: TGTGCCAGTAGTACCTTAGGACAGACGAACACTGAAGCTTTCTTT. Translation gives CASSTLGQTNTEAFF.

V gene TRBV5-4 combines with J gene TRBJ2-7; weak D call: TRBD2 (6 bases). Germline values: CDR1 SGHNT, CDR2 YYREEE (reference sequence). This CDR3 is built from 13 residues. The V end lost 0 bases, the J end lost 7 bases, and 11 bases lay between the germline ends. The CDR3 DNA is TGTGCCAGCAGCTTGGGACGGGAGAGGGAGCAGTACTTC. The encoded protein is CASSLGREREQYF.

The chain employs TRBV5-3 and TRBJ2-3, with D perhaps TRBD1 or TRBD2 (6 bases each). TRBV5-3 is assigned to the ORF class and has an uncertain function. Trimming cost V 4 bases and J 4 bases, with 13 bases left between them. The CDR3 consists of 14 residues. The CDR3 DNA reads TGTGCCAGAAGCGGGGGGCCGCCGGCAGATACGCAGTATTTT. It yields the protein CARSGGPPADTQYF.

The chain carries TRBV7-2 and TRBJ2-7, with D unclear. V was clipped by 5 bases and J by 4 bases, with 9 bases between them. The length of the CDR3 is 12 residues. Germline V gene lookup returns CDR1 SGHTA and CDR2 FQGNSA. This CDR3 is CASSITTYEQYF. The CDR3 nucleotides read TGTGCCAGCAGCATAACAACGTACGAGCAGTACTTC. The variable domain in full, with the rest retrieved from reference TRBV7-2 and TRBJ2-7, is GAGVSQSPSNKVTEKGKDVELRCDPISGHTALYWYRQSLGQGLEFLIYFQGNSAPDKSGLPSDRFSAERTGGSVSTLTIQRTQQEDSAVYLCASSITTYEQYFGPGTRLTVT.

The chain recombines TRBV5-6 with TRBJ2-5; a weak D match, TRBD1 (5 bases). The CDR3 extends over 13 amino acids. V was cut by 4 bases and J by 2 bases, with 9 bases left in between. Germline V gene sequence: CDR1 SGHDT, CDR2 YYEEEE. CDR3 sequence: CASSRGRQETQYF. As DNA, the CDR3 is TGTGCCAGCAGCAGGGGAAGGCAAGAGACCCAGTACTTC.

This chain joins TRBV28 and TRBJ1-5; D unresolved. Germline CDR1 MDHEN, CDR2 SYDVKM. This CDR3 is built from 12 residues. Trimming took off 2 bases at V and 8 bases at J, with 7 bases between the two ends. CDR3: CASSLSGEPQHF. The CDR3 DNA is TGTGCCAGCAGTTTAAGTGGCGAGCCCCAGCATTTT. Based on the CDR3 plus reference TRBV28 and TRBJ1-5, the full variable domain is DVKVTQSSRYLVKRTGEKVFLECVQDMDHENMFWYRQDPGLGLRLIYFSYDVKMKEKGDIPEGYSVSREKKERFSLILESASTNQTSMYLCASSLSGEPQHFGDGTRLSIL.

In its sample, this clone was seen a few times. V gene TRBV7-2 combines with J gene TRBJ1-1; no definite D call. The CDR3 is made up of 12 amino acids. Germline CDR1 reads SGHTA; CDR2 reads FQGNSA. V was pared by 5 bases and J by 7 bases, with 11 bases between. CDR3 region: CASSPVPGEAFF. CDR3 DNA: TGTGCCAGCAGCCCCGTGCCCGGTGAAGCTTTCTTT.

The rearrangement joins TRBV4-3 to TRBJ2-2; 11 positions agree with TRBD2. Germline V gene lookup returns CDR1 LGHNA and CDR2 YSLEER. V shed 0 bases, J shed 7 bases, and the junction held 7 bases outside the gene matches. The CDR3 consists of 17 residues. In DNA form, the CDR3 reads TGCGCCAGCAGCCAAGATAGCGGGAGGGCCACGGGCGGGGAGCTGTTTTTT. Translated: CASSQDSGRATGGELFF.

This clone came up a few times. The chain is built from TRBV21-1 and TRBJ1-5. TRBV21-1 has pseudogene status. This CDR3 comprises 15 residues. In DNA form, the CDR3 reads TGTGCCAGCAGCAAAGATCCCCCGATGGGTCAGCCCCAGCATTTT. Protein sequence: CASSKDPPMGQPQHF.

This rearrangement joins TRBV5-5 to TRBJ1-3, with TRBD1 identical over 8 bases. The germline gives CDR1 SGHKS, CDR2 YYEKEE (reference sequence). The trim removed 4 bases at V and 8 bases at J, leaving 5 bases unmatched. The CDR3 is made up of 13 amino acids. This CDR3 reads CASSRTGFDTIYF. The CDR3 DNA follows: TGTGCCAGCAGCAGGACAGGGTTTGACACCATATATTTT.

CDR3 loop: CASSLWGSGRVGELFF. For the CDR3, the DNA is TGTGCCAGCAGCTTATGGGGTAGCGGGCGGGTCGGGGAGCTGTTTTTT. The rearrangement joins TRBV11-2 to TRBJ2-2; 7 bases align to TRBD2. The V gene's germline CDR1 is SGHAT and CDR2 FQNNGV. The junction had 10 bases not matched to a gene; V was cut back by 2 bases and J by 7 bases. The CDR3 spans 16 residues.